Presented here are 6 T cell receptor beta chains from one specimen sequenced in a study of T-cell reconstitution after alpha-beta-depleted transplantation in children. Construction of the TCRbeta library involved unique molecular identifiers. From the PCR reads, TCRdb called clonotypes with MiXCR, one entry per CDR3 protein. The sample consists of roughly 170,000 distinct CDR3 sequences, 6% to 7% of them appearing once. Material: PBMCs from the stem cell graft donor, obtained from the stem cell graft. Every receptor here comes from a human donor who donated a stem cell graft to a child with Wiskott-Aldrich syndrome.

This clonotype was found many times. V gene TRBV5-1 combines with J gene TRBJ1-1, with D unclear. Deletions cut 2 bases from V and 0 bases from J, with 11 bases between. Germline V CDR1 and CDR2: SGHRS, YFSETQ. CDR3 length equals 15 residues. CDR3 sequence: CASSFLGDLNTEAFF. Here the CDR3 DNA reads TGCGCCAGCAGCTTCCTCGGTGACCTGAACACTGAAGCTTTCTTT.

This clonotype was seen only a few times. This chain links TRBV29-1 with TRBJ1-2, with TRBD1 matching 10 bases. This CDR3 region has 13 residues. The junction had 5 bases not matched to a gene; V was cut back by 6 bases and J by 4 bases. Germline assignment: CDR1 SQVTM and CDR2 ANQGSEA. The CDR3 bases are TGCAGCGTGCGACAGGGGGCAGGCTATGGCTACACCTTC. Protein: CSVRQGAGYGYTF.

This clonotype was found many times. DNA of the CDR3: TGTGCCAGCAGTTTGAACGGGGGAACCGGGGAGCTGTTTTTT. This codes for CASSLNGGTGELFF. J is TRBJ2-2 and V is TRBV27; TRBD2 is a possible D gene (6 bases). The germline V gene has CDR1 MNHEY and CDR2 SMNVEV (reference sequence). This CDR3 has 14 amino acids. The V end lost 3 bases, the J end lost 5 bases, and 10 bases lay between the germline ends.

On this clonotype itself: The junction departs from germline at one end; a sequencing error may be responsible. The V and J genes are TRBV20-1 and TRBJ2-5; 9 bases fit TRBD1. CDR1 and CDR2 from the germline V gene are DFQATT and SNEGSKA (reference sequence). The CDR3 contains 17 residues. In nucleotides, the CDR3 is TGCTGTGCTCAGGGGTTCTTGGGGGACAGGGTGGGAGAGACCCAGTACTTC. Translating it yields CCAQGFLGDRVGETQYF.

This rearrangement joins TRBV14 to TRBJ1-1; D ambiguous. The CDR3 is 15 amino acids. V was pared by 4 bases and J by 0 bases, with 12 bases between. In germline, CDR1 is SGHDN, CDR2 FVKESK. The CDR3 bases are TGTGCCAGCAGCCTACTGGAGGGTTTGAACACTGAAGCTTTCTTT. It encodes CASSLLEGLNTEAFF.

This clonotype has ten or more counts. The V gene is TRBV20-1, the J gene TRBJ2-3, with 7 bases fitting TRBD1. Germline CDR1 reads DFQATT; CDR2 reads SNEGSKA (reference sequence). The CDR3 extends over 13 amino acids. V dropped 5 bases and J dropped 2; count of bases not matched to a gene: 4. CDR3 residues: CSAEDRSTDTQYF. Here the CDR3 DNA reads TGCAGTGCTGAGGACAGGTCCACAGATACGCAGTATTTT.